The 26 T cell receptor beta chains presented below share a single source sample, sequenced in a study of cytomegalovirus exposure and HLA in healthy donors. The PCR used 60 Vbeta and 13 Jbeta primers. The table came from immunoSEQ multiplex PCR; TCRdb's copy has only in-frame clones and leaves some out. The repertoire has 120,000 or so clones, around 80% of them found once; the top ten carry about a tenth. Sequencing was carried out using PBMCs. These receptors came from a young man in good health and CMV-seropositive.

The chain carries TRBV27 and TRBJ2-2; TRBD2 might be the D (5 bases). The germline gives CDR1 MNHEY, CDR2 SMNVEV (reference sequence). The CDR3 spans 15 residues. Trimming left V 2 bases short and J 6 bases short, with 13 bases between. The chain's CDR3 is CASSLRLGGAGELFF. The CDR3 nucleotides are TGTGCCAGCAGTTTAAGGCTAGGAGGTGCCGGGGAGCTGTTTTTT.

The V and J genes are TRBV28 and TRBJ2-7; D might be TRBD1 (6 bases). CDR1 MDHEN and CDR2 SYDVKM come from the germline V gene. Trimming took off 6 bases at V and 6 bases at J, with 18 bases between the two ends. This CDR3 has 14 residues. CDR3: CASRAGTLEGEQYF. CDR3 nucleotide sequence: TGTGCCAGCAGGGCTGGGACACTCGAAGGCGAGCAGTACTTC.

V and J are TRBV18 and TRBJ2-7, with 7 positions matching TRBD1. V gave up 5 bases and J gave up 4 bases; unmatched junction bases: 8. The germline CDR1 and CDR2 sequences are KGHSH and LQKENI. The CDR3 totals 14 residues. The CDR3 region is CASSIDRVQYEQYF. The CDR3 region has the DNA TGTGCCAGCTCAATCGACAGGGTCCAATACGAGCAGTACTTC.

V gene TRBV10-2 combines with J gene TRBJ1-3; D remains ambiguous. Per germline, CDR1 WSHSY and CDR2 SAAADI. The CDR3 is made up of 16 amino acids. Trimming removed 2 bases from V and 5 bases from J, with 16 bases in between. The CDR3 sequence: CASSEVGDDTRNTIYF. DNA for the CDR3: TGCGCCAGCAGTGAGGTGGGAGATGATACAAGAAACACCATATATTTT.

The V gene is TRBV4-1, the J gene TRBJ1-2; D gene uncertain. CDR3 size: 15 residues. From germline, CDR1 is MGHRA and CDR2 YSYEKL. V dropped 0 bases and J dropped 2 bases, with 10 bases sitting between them. The CDR3 is CASSQDPQENYGYTF. As DNA, the CDR3 is TGCGCCAGCAGCCAAGATCCCCAGGAAAACTATGGCTACACCTTC.

This clone showed up just a few times. V gene TRBV7-8 combines with J gene TRBJ2-7; 7 nucleotides match TRBD1. Germline loops: CDR1 SGHVS, CDR2 FQNEAQ. The V gene end was trimmed by 1 base and the J gene end by 0 bases; junction bases not matched to a gene: 3. This CDR3 region has 15 residues. This chain's CDR3 is CASSLEGQPSYEQYF. The CDR3 DNA reads as TGTGCCAGCAGCTTAGAGGGACAGCCCTCCTACGAGCAGTACTTC.

This clone turned up a few times. This chain uses TRBV7-2 with TRBJ1-1; the D is unclear. CDR3 size: 16 residues. The germline V gene has CDR1 SGHTA and CDR2 FQGNSA. V was cut by 5 bases and J by 3 bases, with 19 bases left in between. CDR3 nucleotides: TGTGCCAGCAGCCCGCTTTCGGACTTAGCGGACACTGAAGCTTTCTTT. Its translation: CASSPLSDLADTEAFF.

The J gene is TRBJ2-7, the V gene TRBV19, with 9 positions matching TRBD2. This CDR3 has 15 amino acids. From germline, CDR1 is LNHDA and CDR2 SQIVND (reference sequence). Trimming took 3 bases from V and 0 from J; bases not matched to a gene: 3. For the CDR3, the DNA is TGTGCCAGTAGTATCTTGACTAGCGGCTCCTACGAGCAGTACTTC. This gives the protein CASSILTSGSYEQYF.

This clone was detected once. The chain employs TRBV29-1 and TRBJ2-1, with 8 bases aligning to TRBD2. CDR3 length: 14 residues. The trim removed 7 bases at V and 6 bases at J, leaving 11 bases unmatched. CDR1 is SQVTM, CDR2 ANQGSEA, per germline. CDR3 region: CSGKLTGGPNEQFF. CDR3 coding DNA: TGCAGCGGGAAATTAACGGGAGGGCCCAATGAGCAGTTCTTC.

This rearrangement joins TRBV28 to TRBJ1-2, with D maybe TRBD1 (6 bases). Germline CDR1 and CDR2: MDHEN and SYDVKM. Trimming took off 5 bases at V and 8 bases at J, with 21 bases between the two ends. CDR3 length equals 15 residues. CDR3 coding DNA: TGTGCCAGCAGTCCCAGTTTTTCGGGGGGGCGCGGCTACACCTTC. Its protein product is CASSPSFSGGRGYTF.

The chain recombines TRBV19 with TRBJ1-5; 10 bases fit TRBD1. CDR1 LNHDA and CDR2 SQIVND come from the germline V gene (reference sequence). The CDR3 runs to 16 residues. The J segment lost 5 bases and the V segment lost 7 bases, leaving 11 bases of the junction unmatched. CDR3 residues: CASNLFSGTGDQPQHF. The CDR3 region has the DNA TGTGCCAGTAACCTATTTTCCGGGACAGGGGATCAGCCCCAGCATTTT. The full variable domain, completed using reference TRBV19 and TRBJ1-5, is DGGITQSPKYLFRKEGQNVTLSCEQNLNHDAMYWYRQDPGQGLRLIYYSQIVNDFQKGDIAEGYSVSREKKESFPLTVTSAQKNPTAFYLCASNLFSGTGDQPQHFGDGTRLSIL.

This clone was seen a few times. This rearrangement joins TRBV9 to TRBJ2-1; tentatively, D is TRBD2 (5 bases). Between the trimmed V and J ends, which lost 0 bases and 6 bases, there was a span of 19 bases. The CDR3 has 17 residues. Looked up from germline, CDR1 is SGDLS and CDR2 is YYNGEE. In DNA, the CDR3 is TGTGCCAGCAGCGTAGGAGCCCGAAGCGGATCCCTCAATGAGCAGTTCTTC. Translating it yields CASSVGARSGSLNEQFF.

The CDR3 bases are TGTGCCAGCAGCCTCATTCGTGGGCGGGAGGGCTCCATCTCTTACGAGCAGTACTTC. Protein sequence: CASSLIRGREGSISYEQYF. This chain joins TRBV7-8 and TRBJ2-7; 9 bases are shared with TRBD2. The CDR3 sequence is 19 residues long. Germline-derived CDR1 and CDR2 are SGHVS and FQNEAQ. V lost 5 bases and J lost 4; bases outside the gene matches: 21.

The V and J genes are TRBV7-2 and TRBJ2-1, with a tentative D call TRBD2 (5 bases). Trimming removed 5 bases at V and 0 bases at J, with 17 bases between. The CDR3 totals 17 residues. Germline V lookup: CDR1 SGHTA, CDR2 FQGNSA. The CDR3 DNA follows: TGTGCCAGCAGCCGAGACTTTAGGAGGAGCTCCTACAATGAGCAGTTCTTC. Protein product: CASSRDFRRSSYNEQFF.

The rearrangement links TRBV7-2 to TRBJ2-3; 7 positions match TRBD2. Germline V lookup: CDR1 SGHTA, CDR2 FQGNSA. CDR3 length: 17 amino acids. V shed 1 base and J 4 bases; nucleotides not matched to a gene: 11. The CDR3 DNA is TGTGCCAGCAGCTTAGTCTTAGTCGCGGGAGCCCCAGATACGCAGTATTTT. Translation gives CASSLVLVAGAPDTQYF.

This clone was seen only once. The chain employs TRBV2 and TRBJ2-1; 12 bases line up with TRBD2. This CDR3 contains 17 residues. The V gene's germline CDR1 is SNHLY and CDR2 FYNNEI. The V and J ends lost 4 bases and 0 bases, in that order; junction bases with no gene match: 4. CDR3 loop: CASSGLAGESSYNEQFF. The CDR3 DNA is TGTGCCAGCAGTGGACTAGCGGGAGAATCCTCCTACAATGAGCAGTTCTTC.

J is TRBJ2-1 and V is TRBV10-3; D might be TRBD2 (5 bases). V lost 7 bases, J lost 9 bases, and 16 bases lay in between. Looked up from germline, CDR1 is ENHRY and CDR2 is SYGVKD. This CDR3 has 13 amino acids. CDR3 sequence (DNA): TGTGCCATCACCGATGGGCTAGCTGGTGAGCAGTTCTTC. Residues: CAITDGLAGEQFF.

V and J are TRBV7-6 and TRBJ2-3, with D perhaps TRBD2 (6 bases). Germline V gene data show CDR1 as SGHVS and CDR2 as FNYEAQ. The CDR3 loop spans 15 amino acids. V gave up 3 bases and J gave up 4 bases, with 14 bases separating them. CDR3 protein: CASSFMGRGPDTQYF. The CDR3 DNA follows: TGTGCCAGCAGCTTCATGGGGCGGGGTCCAGATACGCAGTATTTT.

This clone was counted a few times. The V gene is TRBV11-3, the J gene TRBJ1-1, with D unclear. This CDR3 spans 14 amino acids. V lost 5 bases and J lost 6, with 16 bases in between. From germline, CDR1 is SGHNT and CDR2 YENEEA. The CDR3 reads CASSRLAGQSEAFF. CDR3 in DNA: TGTGCCAGCAGCCGCCTAGCTGGGCAATCTGAAGCTTTCTTT.

The gene calls are TRBV27 and TRBJ2-3, with D perhaps TRBD2 (6 bases). Per the germline V gene, CDR1 is MNHEY and CDR2 is SMNVEV (reference sequence). The V and J ends lost 6 bases and 2 bases respectively, with 12 bases between them. The CDR3 spans 14 residues. This CDR3 is CASRWGVDTDTQYF. The CDR3, as DNA: TGTGCCAGCAGGTGGGGGGTAGACACAGATACGCAGTATTTT.

This clone has just one count. The junction departs from germline at one end; a sequencing error may be responsible. V usage is TRBV7-7 and J usage is TRBJ2-1, with a weak D call TRBD2 (6 bases). The CDR3 loop spans 13 amino acids. Germline V gene sequence: CDR1 SSHAT, CDR2 FNYEAQ (reference sequence). Written as DNA, the CDR3 is TGTGCTAGCAGCTTTTGGGGGGAGGATGAGCAGTTCTTC. Amino acids: CASSFWGEDEQFF.

V usage is TRBV6-5 and J usage is TRBJ1-3; perhaps TRBD1 as D (6 bases). The germline V and J ends were trimmed by 0 bases and 0 bases, with 9 bases remaining between them. The germline CDR1 and CDR2 sequences are MNHEY and SVGAGI. The CDR3 has 16 amino acids. Here the CDR3 DNA reads TGTGCCAGCAGTTACTCGGCGGGGGCCTCTGGAAACACCATATATTTT. Translation: CASSYSAGASGNTIYF.

The rearrangement uses TRBV4-1 and TRBJ2-1; 7 nucleotides match TRBD2. V dropped 6 bases and J dropped 7; count of bases not matched to a gene: 12. The CDR3 totals 15 residues. Germline CDR1 reads MGHRA; CDR2 reads YSYEKL. CDR3 DNA sequence: TGCGCCAGCAGAGGATGGGCGGGAGTGGGGAATGAGCAGTTCTTC. Protein sequence: CASRGWAGVGNEQFF.

V and J are TRBV27 and TRBJ1-2; 11 bases line up with TRBD1. V shed 3 bases, J shed 4 bases, and the junction held 7 bases outside the gene matches. This CDR3 is built from 16 residues. Germline assignment: CDR1 MNHEY and CDR2 SMNVEV (reference sequence). The CDR3 loop reads CASSLVGTGGSYGYTF. CDR3 in DNA: TGTGCCAGCAGTTTGGTTGGGACAGGGGGTAGCTATGGCTACACCTTC.

J is TRBJ2-7 and V is TRBV18; 10 nucleotides align to TRBD1. There are 15 residues in the CDR3. Germline V gives CDR1 KGHSH, CDR2 LQKENI. V trimming: 6 bases; J trimming: 2 bases; junction bases outside the gene matches: 7. The CDR3: CASSGGQGGPYEQYF. CDR3 DNA sequence: TGTGCCAGCTCCGGAGGACAGGGGGGCCCCTACGAGCAGTACTTC.

This chain connects TRBV29-1 to TRBJ2-5; tentative D call: TRBD1 (5 bases). Deletions cut 7 bases from V and 1 base from J, with 10 bases between. The V gene's germline CDR1 is SQVTM and CDR2 ANQGSEA. The CDR3 runs to 12 residues. Here the CDR3 reads CSGGFLQETQYF. CDR3 nucleotides: TGCAGCGGGGGCTTCCTCCAAGAGACCCAGTACTTC. Looking up the rest from reference TRBV29-1 and TRBJ2-5 gives the full variable domain: SAVISQKPSRDICQRGTSLTIQCQVDSQVTMMFWYRQQPGQSLTLIATANQGSEATYESGFVIDKFPISRPNLTFSTLTVSNMSPEDSSIYLCSGGFLQETQYFGPGTRLLVL.